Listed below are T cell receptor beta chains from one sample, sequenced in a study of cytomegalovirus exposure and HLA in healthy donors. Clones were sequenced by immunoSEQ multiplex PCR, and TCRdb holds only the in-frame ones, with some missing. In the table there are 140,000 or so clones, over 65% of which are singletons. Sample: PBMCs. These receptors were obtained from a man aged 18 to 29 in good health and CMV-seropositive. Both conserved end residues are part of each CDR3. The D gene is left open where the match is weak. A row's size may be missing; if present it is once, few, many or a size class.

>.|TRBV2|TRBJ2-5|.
TGTGCCAGCAGTGACCGGCGGGGCATACAAGAGACCCAGTACTTC
CASSDRRGIQETQYF
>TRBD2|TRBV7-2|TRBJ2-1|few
TGTGCCAGCAGCTTAAGCGGGACCTACAATGAGCAGTTCTTC
CASSLSGTYNEQFF
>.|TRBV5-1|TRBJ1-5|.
TGCGCCAGCAGCTTGTGGCAGGGTCAGCCCCAGCATTTT
CASSLWQGQPQHF
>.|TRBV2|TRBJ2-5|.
TGTGCCAGCAGTGAGATGACAGGAGACCCCCAAGAGACCCAGTACTTC
CASSEMTGDPQETQYF
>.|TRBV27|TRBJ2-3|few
TGTGCCAGCAGTTCAAACCAGGGTCAGGGTACGCAGTATTTT
CASSSNQGQGTQYF
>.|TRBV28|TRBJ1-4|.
TGTGCCAGCAGTTCTCTCTGGAATGGGCCCCTTAATGAAAAACTGTTTTTT
CASSSLWNGPLNEKLFF
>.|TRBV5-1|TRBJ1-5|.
TGCGCCAGCAGCGACCGGGACACGAGGAATCAGCCCCAGCATTTT
CASSDRDTRNQPQHF
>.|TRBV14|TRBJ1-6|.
TGTGCCAGCAGCCCGGGACTGATTAATTCACCCCTCCACTTT
CASSPGLINSPLHF
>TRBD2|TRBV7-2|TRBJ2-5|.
TGTGCCAGCAGCTTGTGGGCTAGCGGGGGGGAGACCCAGTACTTC
CASSLWASGGETQYF
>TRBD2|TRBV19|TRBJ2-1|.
TGTGCCAGTAGTGTACTAGCGGGAGGGCCCTATGAGCAGTTCTTC
CASSVLAGGPYEQFF
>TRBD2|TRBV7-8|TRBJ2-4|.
TGTGCCAGCAGCTTGCCCCTTTCTAGCGGCAAAAACATTCAGTACTTC
CASSLPLSSGKNIQYF
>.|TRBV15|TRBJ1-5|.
TGTGCCACCAGCATCAACAGGGTTCAGCCCCAGCATTTT
CATSINRVQPQHF
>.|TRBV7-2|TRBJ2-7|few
TGTGCCAGCAGGCGGGGGCCTTCCCTCTACGAGCAGTACTTC
CASRRGPSLYEQYF
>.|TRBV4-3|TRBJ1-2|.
TGCGCCAGCAGCCAAGATTGGGTGACAGTGAACTATGGCTACACCTTC
CASSQDWVTVNYGYTF
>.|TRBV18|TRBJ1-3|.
TGTGCCAGCTCACCAATGTCAGGGGTCTCTGGAAACACCATATATTTT
CASSPMSGVSGNTIYF
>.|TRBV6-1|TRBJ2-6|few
TGTGCCAGCATTCACAGTTCTGGGGCCAACGTCCTGACTTTC
CASIHSSGANVLTF